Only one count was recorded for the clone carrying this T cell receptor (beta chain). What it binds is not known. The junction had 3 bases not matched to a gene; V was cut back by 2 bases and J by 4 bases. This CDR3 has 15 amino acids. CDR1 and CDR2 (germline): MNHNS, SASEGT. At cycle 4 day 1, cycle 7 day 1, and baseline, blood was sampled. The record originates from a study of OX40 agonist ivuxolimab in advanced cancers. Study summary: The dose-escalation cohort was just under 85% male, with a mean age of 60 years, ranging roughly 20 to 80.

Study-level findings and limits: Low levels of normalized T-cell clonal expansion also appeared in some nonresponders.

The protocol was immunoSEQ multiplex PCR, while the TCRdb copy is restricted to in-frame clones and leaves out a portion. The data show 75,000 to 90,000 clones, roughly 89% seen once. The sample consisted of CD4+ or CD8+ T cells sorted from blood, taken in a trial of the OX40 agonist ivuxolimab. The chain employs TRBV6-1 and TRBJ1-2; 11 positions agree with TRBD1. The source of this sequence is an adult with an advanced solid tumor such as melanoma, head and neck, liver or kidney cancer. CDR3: CASSEFGQGAYGYTF. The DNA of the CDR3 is TGTGCCAGCAGTGAATTCGGACAGGGGGCCTATGGCTACACCTTC.